This T cell receptor beta chain was observed in a study of shared clonotypes between healthy human individuals. Naivety among CD8 cells was defined by CD45RO negativity and positive CCR7 selection, thereby excluding terminally differentiated effector memory CD45RA+ cells. Adults of Caucasian background living in Nashville, Tennessee made up all donors. On this clone: The antigen remains undetermined.

Notes on the study in general: For naive CD4 cells, roughly 5.5% of clonotypes were shared across a few donors. Relative to their counterparts shared across all four donors, non-shared clonotypes exhibited diminished generation probabilities.

Per the germline V gene, CDR1 is MNHEY and CDR2 is SMNVEV (reference sequence). V trimming: 6 bases; J trimming: 4 bases; junction bases outside the gene matches: 8. The CDR3 has 15 amino acids. Replicate PCRs run on sorted subsets employed roughly 180 ng DNA, 25,000 to 35,000 T cell genomes. The assay was immunoSEQ multiplex PCR, and TCRdb's table has in-frame clones only and misses some. The sample comprises some 2,100,000 clones, roughly 91% of which are singletons, and more than 1.5% rests with the top ten. The sample comprised naive CD8+ T cells from PBMCs. The rearrangement joins TRBV27 to TRBJ1-1; the match to TRBD1 covers 10 bases. The clonotype was recovered from a man aged 18 to 30 in good health. Some clones in this sample may be carry-over from other donors' samples. CDR3 DNA: TGTGCCAGCAGGACCGACAGGGGGCCAGGCACTGAAGCTTTCTTT. Translated, it gives CASRTDRGPGTEAFF.